The clone carrying this T cell receptor beta chain has just a few counts. Its antigen remains unknown. Other DNA sequences in this sample translate to the same CDR3. Donors comprised healthy HIV-negative adults lacking recent acute infections or vaccinations. Only Caucasian adults living in Nashville, Tennessee made up the donor group. The sample is drawn from a study of shared clonotypes between healthy human individuals. Notes on the study in general: Around 5% was the fraction of naive CD4 clonotypes found shared across several donors.

Researchers divided each subset's genomic DNA evenly across several immunoSEQ plates. The assay was immunoSEQ multiplex PCR, and TCRdb's table has in-frame clones only and misses some. Among about 770,000 clones listed, roughly 72% were seen once. Trimming left V 1 base short and J 0 bases short, with 13 bases between. Germline values: CDR1 LNHDA, CDR2 SQIVND (reference sequence). This CDR3 is 17 amino acids long. This chain connects TRBV19 to TRBJ1-3; maybe TRBD1 (5 bases). The TCR originated in a woman aged 25-40 years in good health. Sequenced input: memory CD4+ T cells sorted from blood. Stated subset: CD45RA-negative fraction. The DNA of the CDR3 is TGTGCCAGTAGTATAGGGGACCGTGGACTCTCTGGAAACACCATATATTTT. It encodes CASSIGDRGLSGNTIYF.